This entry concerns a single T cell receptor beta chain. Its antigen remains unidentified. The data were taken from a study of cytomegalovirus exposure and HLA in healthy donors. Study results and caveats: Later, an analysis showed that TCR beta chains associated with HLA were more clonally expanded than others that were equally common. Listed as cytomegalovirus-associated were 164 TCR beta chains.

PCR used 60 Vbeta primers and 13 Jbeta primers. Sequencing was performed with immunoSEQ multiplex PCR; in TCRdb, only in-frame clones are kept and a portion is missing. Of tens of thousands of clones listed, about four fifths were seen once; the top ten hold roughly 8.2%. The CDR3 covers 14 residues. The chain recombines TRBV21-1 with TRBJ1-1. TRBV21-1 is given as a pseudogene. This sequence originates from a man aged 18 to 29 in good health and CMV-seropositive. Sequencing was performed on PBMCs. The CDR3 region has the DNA TGTGCCAGCAGCAAAGACGAGGGGAACACTGAAGCTTTCTTT. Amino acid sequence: CASSKDEGNTEAFF.